This T cell receptor (beta chain) emerged from a study of blood T cells in healthy people across ages. The wider study: Through template switching, about one barcoded beta molecule was captured per two T cells, as measured in model experiments. Broader study findings: Significant beta diversity loss was already apparent by age roughly 43, declining roughly linearly. TCR beta diversity tracked closely with naive T cell percentage.

Using a J-beta primer mix together with a sample-barcoded 5' primer, a second PCR was run for 7 to 11 cycles. TCRdb re-called the 5' RACE reads through MiXCR, storing one row per CDR3 protein. The profile shows about a million distinct CDR3 sequences, 35% to 40% of them singletons. The draw of peripheral blood yielded ten milliliters from each donor. Remarks on this clonotype: The antigen is unknown.

The sequenced sample was blood. This receptor was obtained from a man in his late teens or twenties in good health.

The CDR3 is CASSQERGNTDTQYF. The CDR3 DNA reads as TGCGCCAGCAGCCAAGAGCGGGGGAACACAGATACGCAGTATTTT. The gene calls are TRBV4-1 and TRBJ2-3, with 7 bases aligning to TRBD2. Germline-derived CDR1 and CDR2 are MGHRA and YSYEKL. CDR3 length: 15 residues. Trimming at V came to 0 bases and at J to 2 bases, leaving 2 bases not matched to a gene.